Each of the 3 T cell receptor beta chains below was sequenced from the same sample in a study of prognosis after radiotherapy for stage I lung cancer. Genomic DNA was subjected to two-round multiplex PCR for amplification of TCR beta CDR3. For every TRBV and TRBJ gene, a specific primer was used in first-round PCR. Via MiXCR, TCRdb re-called the multiplex PCR reads, giving one row per CDR3 protein. The sample includes about 51,000 distinct CDR3 sequences, about 37% seen only once; the top ten take approximately 8.3%. Sequenced material: PBMCs, taken before or after stereotactic body radiation therapy (not recorded which). The receptors here all came from a donor at least 50 years old with non-small cell lung cancer.

Ten or more counts support this clonotype. The CDR3 loop reads CASSQDHRREAGPYYTDTQYF. The DNA for the CDR3 is TGCGCCAGCAGCCAAGATCACAGGCGGGAGGCCGGGCCTTATTACACAGATACGCAGTATTTT. The V gene is TRBV4-3, the J gene TRBJ2-3; 8 nucleotides match TRBD2. CDR3 length: 21 residues. CDR1 LGHNA and CDR2 YSLEER come from the germline V gene. Germline trimming cut 0 bases from V and 2 bases from J; bases unmatched to any gene: 19.

V gene TRBV6-5 combines with J gene TRBJ2-1; 9 bases align to TRBD1. Germline V gene sequence: CDR1 MNHEY, CDR2 SVGAGI. The ends lost 2 bases at V and 10 bases at J; junction bases unmatched: 9. The CDR3 has 15 amino acids. The CDR3 coding sequence is TGTGCCAGCAGTTACGAGGGACAGGGACTTTGGGAGCAGTTCTTC. This gives the protein CASSYEGQGLWEQFF.

This clonotype was found many times. This chain uses TRBV2 with TRBJ2-1, with D perhaps TRBD2 (5 bases). This CDR3 region has 13 residues. Trimming shortened V by 4 bases and J by 4 bases, and 8 bases separated the two germline ends. Per germline, CDR1 SNHLY and CDR2 FYNNEI. CDR3 amino acids: CASSVERYNEQFF. Here the CDR3 DNA reads TGTGCCAGCAGTGTTGAGCGGTACAATGAGCAGTTCTTC. Drawing the rest from reference TRBV2 and TRBJ2-1, the complete variable domain is EPEVTQTPSHQVTQMGQEVILRCVPISNHLYFYWYRQILGQKVEFLVSFYNNEISEKSEIFDDQFSVERPDGSNFTLKIRSTKLEDSAMYFCASSVERYNEQFFGPGTRLTVL.